This record concerns one T cell receptor beta chain sequence. Its antigen is not identified. This specimen comes from a study of blood T cells in healthy people across ages. Study-wide results and limits: Measured against age, TCR beta diversity per million T cells decreased in a roughly linear manner. TCR beta diversity correlated strongly with naive T cell percentage.

A second PCR of 7 to 11 cycles used a sample-barcoded 5' primer and a J-beta primer mix. Researchers report that a template-switch adaptor with 12 random nucleotides tagged each cDNA molecule. TCRdb reprocessed the 5' RACE reads with MiXCR, giving one entry per CDR3 protein. This table holds around 1.5 million distinct CDR3 sequences, 34% found once. The length of the CDR3 is 14 residues. The germline V gene has CDR1 LNHDA and CDR2 SQIVND (reference sequence). The V segment lost 6 bases and the J segment 8 bases; nucleotides outside the gene matches: 10. The material sequenced was blood. V and J are TRBV19 and TRBJ2-4; 7 positions match TRBD2. The receptor was isolated from a woman under 40 in good health. The CDR3 protein is CASSRDYQRDIQYF. CDR3 nucleotide sequence: TGTGCCAGTAGCCGGGACTATCAAAGGGACATTCAGTACTTC.